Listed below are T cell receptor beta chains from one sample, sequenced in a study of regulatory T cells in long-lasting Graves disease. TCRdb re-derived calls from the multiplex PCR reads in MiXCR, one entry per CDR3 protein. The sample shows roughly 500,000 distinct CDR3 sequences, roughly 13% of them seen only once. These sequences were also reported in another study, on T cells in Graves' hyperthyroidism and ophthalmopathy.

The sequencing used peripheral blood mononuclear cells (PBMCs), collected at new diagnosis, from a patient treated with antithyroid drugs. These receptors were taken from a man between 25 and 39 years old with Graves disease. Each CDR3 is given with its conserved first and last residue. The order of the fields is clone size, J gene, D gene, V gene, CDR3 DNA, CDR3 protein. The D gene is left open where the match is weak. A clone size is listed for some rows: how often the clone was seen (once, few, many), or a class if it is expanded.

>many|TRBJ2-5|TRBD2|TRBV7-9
TGTGCCAGCAGCCCCGGGACTAGAGGTCGAGAGACCCAGTACTTC
CASSPGTRGRETQYF
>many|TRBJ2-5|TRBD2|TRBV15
TGTGCCACCAGCAAAGAATTTGGGACTAGGAAAGAGACCCAGTACTTC
CATSKEFGTRKETQYF
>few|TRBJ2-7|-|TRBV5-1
TGCGCCAGCAGCTTGGCCCAGGGGACATCCTACGAGCAGTACTTC
CASSLAQGTSYEQYF
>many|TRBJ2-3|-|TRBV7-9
TGTGCCAGCAGCTTAATGCCCCCCACAGATACGCAGTATTTT
CASSLMPPTDTQYF
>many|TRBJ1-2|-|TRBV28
TGTGCCAGTTCGGGGCTCCATAACTATGGCTACACCTTC
CASSGLHNYGYTF
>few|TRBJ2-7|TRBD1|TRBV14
TGTGCCAGCAGCCAGGGGTTGGACAGGGCCTACGAGCAGTACTTC
CASSQGLDRAYEQYF
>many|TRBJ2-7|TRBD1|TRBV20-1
TGCAGTGCTAATGACAGGGGGCAGGCCTACGAGCAGTACTTC
CSANDRGQAYEQYF
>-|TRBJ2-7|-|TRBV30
TGTGCCTGGAGTGAGACCCGGCGAGACGAGCAGCACTTC
CAWSETRRDEQHF
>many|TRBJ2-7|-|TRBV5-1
TGCGCCAGCAGCTTGGTGGCACCATCCACAACCTACGAGCAGTACTTC
CASSLVAPSTTYEQYF
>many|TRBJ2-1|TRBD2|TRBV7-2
TGTGCCAGCAGCCCCCCCGGTAGCGGGCCCTACAATGAGCAGTTCTTC
CASSPPGSGPYNEQFF
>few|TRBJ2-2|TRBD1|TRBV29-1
TGCAGCGTTGTTCGACAGGGCAACACCGGGGAGCTGTTTTTT
CSVVRQGNTGELFF
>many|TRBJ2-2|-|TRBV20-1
TGCAGTGCTAGGAGGGGGGGAGACACCGGGGAGCTGTTTTTT
CSARRGGDTGELFF
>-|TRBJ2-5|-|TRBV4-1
TGCGCCAGCAGCCAAGACCCTCGGGAAGAGACCCAGTACTTC
CASSQDPREETQYF
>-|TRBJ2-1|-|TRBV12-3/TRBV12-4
TGTGCCAGCAGTTTAGGGCCCGCCTTGTACAATGAGCAGTTCTTC
CASSLGPALYNEQFF
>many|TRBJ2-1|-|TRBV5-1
TGCGCCAGCAGCTTGGCGGGGGAGGATGAGCAGTTCTTC
CASSLAGEDEQFF
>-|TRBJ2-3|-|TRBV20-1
TGCAGTGCTAGAGATCCCGGTGCAGATACGCAGTATTTT
CSARDPGADTQYF
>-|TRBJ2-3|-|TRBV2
TGTGCCAGCACCCGGGGTTATATAGATACGCAGTATTTT
CASTRGYIDTQYF
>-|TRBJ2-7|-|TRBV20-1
TGCAGTGCCTGGGCCAGGGGCAGGTACGAGCAGTACTTC
CSAWARGRYEQYF
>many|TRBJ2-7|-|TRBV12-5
TGTGCTAGTGGTTTGCACTACCTCCACCCTTACTACGAGCAGTACTTC
CASGLHYLHPYYEQYF
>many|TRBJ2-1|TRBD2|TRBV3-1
TGTGCCAGCAGCCTTAGCGGGGACCTCTCCTACAATGAGCAGTTCTTC
CASSLSGDLSYNEQFF
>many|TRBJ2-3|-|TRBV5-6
TGTGCCAGCAGCTTGTACCTGGACCGGGGCACAGATACGCAGTATTTT
CASSLYLDRGTDTQYF
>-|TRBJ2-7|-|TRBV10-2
TGCGCCAGCGGTATCCACGAGCAGTACTTC
CASGIHEQYF
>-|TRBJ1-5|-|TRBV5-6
TGTGCCAGCAGCGAAACCGGGACACCTAGCAATCAGCCCCAGCATTTT
CASSETGTPSNQPQHF
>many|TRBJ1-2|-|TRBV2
TGTGCCAGCAGCAGCATGCGGGGCAATGGCTATGGCTACACCTTC
CASSSMRGNGYGYTF
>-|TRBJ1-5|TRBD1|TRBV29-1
TGCAGCGTTCCACCGGGACAGGGTACTTATCGTGCCCAGAAACCCCAGCATTTT
CSVPPGQGTYRAQKPQHF
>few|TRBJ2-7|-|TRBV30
TGTGCCTTACGGAGTGCTCGGGCAGGGGCCGACGAGCAGTACTTC
CALRSARAGADEQYF
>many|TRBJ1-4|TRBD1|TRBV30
TGTGCCTGGAGTGTACTCGGGACAGATAATGAAAAACTGTTTTTT
CAWSVLGTDNEKLFF
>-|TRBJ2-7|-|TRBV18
TGTGCCAGCTCACCCTCGAACGGGGGCATTAACGAGCAGTACTTC
CASSPSNGGINEQYF